The 17 T cell receptor beta chains presented below share a single source sample, sequenced in a study of low-dose radiotherapy and immunotherapy resistance in tumors. The time point was: after trial treatment. Treatment indicated: LDRT plus nivolumab, ipilimumab, low-dose cyclophosphamide and aspirin (RACIN trial). Primers used for first-strand cDNA, a TRAV- and TRBV-specific set, covered both alpha and beta chains. The authors amplified TCRs for 20 to 25 PCR cycles with a constant-region primer and a V-primer adapter. TCRdb reprocessed the reads with MiXCR, giving one entry per CDR3 protein. The sample contains about 100,000 distinct CDR3 sequences, roughly 20% of which appear only once. Sequenced material: PBMCs, taken after low-dose radiotherapy plus immunotherapy. The receptors derive from a male donor with prostate cancer.

This chain links TRBV28 with TRBJ2-7; 8 bases align to TRBD1. CDR3 length: 13 amino acids. Looked up from germline, CDR1 is MDHEN and CDR2 is SYDVKM. J was trimmed by 8 bases and V by 6 bases; bases with no gene match: 9. The CDR3 here is CASRTRGTGKQYF. The DNA for the CDR3 is TGTGCCAGCAGAACCCGGGGGACAGGAAAGCAGTACTTC.

This chain joins TRBV5-1 and TRBJ2-5; D call uncertain. Germline CDR1 is SGHRS and CDR2 is YFSETQ. This CDR3 comprises 14 residues. V was clipped by 0 bases and J by 1 base, with 7 bases between them. The CDR3 region is CASSLVGSQETQYF. As DNA, the CDR3 is TGCGCCAGCAGCTTGGTGGGCAGCCAAGAGACCCAGTACTTC.

The chain couples TRBV20-1 to TRBJ1-2; 10 bases line up with TRBD1. Trimming took 4 bases from V and 6 from J; bases not matched to a gene: 11. The CDR3 runs to 15 residues. Looked up from germline, CDR1 is DFQATT and CDR2 is SNEGSKA (reference sequence). CDR3 amino acids: CSATDGDRGTDGYTF. The CDR3 DNA sequence: TGCAGTGCTACCGACGGGGACAGGGGAACCGATGGCTACACCTTC.

This clonotype came up many times. This chain joins TRBV3-1 and TRBJ2-1; D gene unclear. V was shortened by 5 bases and J by 1 base, with 12 bases between the two germline ends. Germline V CDR1 and CDR2: LGHDT, YNNKEL (reference sequence). The CDR3 has 15 amino acids. CDR3 in amino acids: CASSIGVASYNEQFF. As DNA, the CDR3 is TGTGCCAGCAGCATCGGCGTGGCTTCCTACAATGAGCAGTTCTTC.

This clonotype was seen many times. The chain is built from TRBV7-9 and TRBJ2-7; maybe TRBD2 (6 bases). CDR3 length equals 12 residues. The germline V and J ends were trimmed by 3 bases and 6 bases, with 9 bases remaining between them. Germline loops: CDR1 SEHNR, CDR2 FQNEAQ (reference sequence). For the CDR3, the DNA is TGTGCCAGCAGCTTTCCCGGGGGCGAGCAGTACTTC. The encoded protein is CASSFPGGEQYF.

This clonotype was seen many times. CDR3: CASSLQGRYEQYF. The CDR3 DNA sequence: TGTGCCAGCAGTCTTCAGGGAAGGTACGAGCAGTACTTC. V usage is TRBV2 and J usage is TRBJ2-7; the D gene is possibly TRBD1 (5 bases). Trimming removed 5 bases from V and 4 bases from J, with 12 bases in between. The CDR3 extends over 13 amino acids. The germline V gene has CDR1 SNHLY and CDR2 FYNNEI.

This clonotype was seen at least ten times. The chain recombines TRBV15 with TRBJ2-2, with D uncertain. The ends were cut back, 1 base at V and 4 bases at J, with 16 bases in the middle. CDR1 and CDR2 (germline): LNHNV, YYDKDF (reference sequence). CDR3 length: 17 amino acids. The CDR3 DNA follows: TGTGCCACCAGCAGAGGCTATCAAGGGCCGGGCACCGGGGAGCTGTTTTTT. Its translation is CATSRGYQGPGTGELFF.

This clonotype appeared many times. The rearrangement uses TRBV13 and TRBJ2-7; D tentatively reads TRBD1 or TRBD2 (7 bases each). The CDR3 spans 16 residues. CDR1 and CDR2 from the germline V gene are PRHDT and FYEKMQ (reference sequence). The V end lost 6 bases, the J end lost 5 bases, and 23 bases lay between the germline ends. This chain's CDR3 is CASSPGEGQNPHEQYF. The CDR3, as DNA: TGTGCCAGCAGTCCAGGGGAGGGACAGAACCCTCACGAGCAGTACTTC.

This clonotype was recorded many times. The V call is TRBV12-3 or TRBV12-4, the J call TRBJ2-1, with D possibly TRBD2 on 5 matching bases. V gave up 6 bases and J gave up 2 bases, with 14 bases separating them. This CDR3 is 15 amino acids long. The CDR3 region is CASSSPRGTYNEQFF. DNA for the CDR3: TGTGCCAGCAGCTCCCCCCGGGGTACCTACAATGAGCAGTTCTTC.

This clonotype was seen repeatedly, ten times or more. The chain carries TRBV7-9 and TRBJ2-3, with TRBD2 matching 8 bases. CDR3 length: 17 amino acids. Germline CDR1 and CDR2: SEHNR and FQNEAQ (reference sequence). The V gene end was trimmed by 5 bases and the J gene end by 2 bases; junction bases not matched to a gene: 12. The CDR3 protein is CASSPTIIAGPTDTQYF. The CDR3 DNA follows: TGTGCCAGCAGCCCGACGATCATAGCGGGGCCCACAGATACGCAGTATTTT.

This clonotype was picked up many times. The CDR3 here is CASSGDRGALSEQFF. DNA for the CDR3: TGTGCCAGCAGCGGGGACAGGGGGGCCCTCAGTGAGCAGTTCTTC. J is TRBJ2-1 and V is TRBV6-2 or TRBV6-3; TRBD1 matches 11 bases. The CDR3 length is 15 residues. CDR1 is MNHEY and CDR2 is SVGEGT in the germline V gene. The ends lost 6 bases at V and 9 bases at J; junction bases unmatched: 10.

This clonotype was seen at least ten times. The rearrangement links TRBV7-2 to TRBJ2-7, with TRBD2 matching 11 bases. V gave up 5 bases and J gave up 1 base; unmatched junction bases: 4. CDR3 length: 15 residues. The germline V gene has CDR1 SGHTA and CDR2 FQGNSA. In DNA form, the CDR3 reads TGTGCCAGCAGCCCAACTAGCGGGGGATCCTACGAGCAGTACTTC. Its protein product is CASSPTSGGSYEQYF.

This clonotype was seen repeatedly, ten times or more. In DNA, the CDR3 is TGTGCCAGCTCAGAGAATCAGGGTGATTCTTACGAGCAGTACTTC. The encoded protein is CASSENQGDSYEQYF. The rearrangement joins TRBV18 to TRBJ2-7, with a weak D call TRBD1 (5 bases). Germline CDR1 reads KGHSH; CDR2 reads LQKENI. The CDR3 loop spans 15 amino acids. Trimming shortened V by 5 bases and J by 4 bases, and 18 bases separated the two germline ends.

In this sample, this clonotype turned up many times. This chain's CDR3 is CAWSAGTENEKLFF. The CDR3 nucleotides are TGTGCCTGGAGTGCCGGGACAGAGAATGAAAAACTGTTTTTT. The rearrangement uses TRBV30 and TRBJ1-4; TRBD1 agrees at 7 bases. This CDR3 has 14 amino acids. CDR1 is GTSNPN and CDR2 is SVGIG in the germline V gene (reference sequence). With 1 base clipped from V and 5 bases from J, the junction kept 4 bases outside the gene matches.

The V gene is TRBV12-3 or TRBV12-4, the J gene TRBJ2-7; a weak D match, TRBD2 (5 bases). The CDR3 runs 16 residues. V shed 6 bases and J shed 5 bases, with 23 bases lying between them. Written as DNA, the CDR3 is TGTGCCAGCAGCCGACGGGCGGGCCGGCAGGCGGACGAGCAGTACTTC. Protein: CASSRRAGRQADEQYF.

This clonotype was seen ten or more times. The V gene is TRBV12-3 or TRBV12-4, the J gene TRBJ2-2; weak D call: TRBD2 (5 bases). This CDR3 is 16 amino acids long. Between the trimmed V and J ends, which lost 4 bases and 0 bases, there was a span of 12 bases. The CDR3 reads CASSSRSSPNTGELFF. DNA of the CDR3: TGTGCCAGCAGTTCCCGCTCTAGCCCGAACACCGGGGAGCTGTTTTTT.

This clonotype was picked up many times. The chain recombines TRBV12-3 or TRBV12-4 with TRBJ2-7, with 9 bases matching TRBD1. V dropped 5 bases and J dropped 3; count of bases not matched to a gene: 5. The CDR3 is 14 amino acids. The CDR3 protein is CASSPWTGDYEQYF. The CDR3, as DNA: TGTGCCAGCAGTCCCTGGACAGGGGACTACGAGCAGTACTTC.